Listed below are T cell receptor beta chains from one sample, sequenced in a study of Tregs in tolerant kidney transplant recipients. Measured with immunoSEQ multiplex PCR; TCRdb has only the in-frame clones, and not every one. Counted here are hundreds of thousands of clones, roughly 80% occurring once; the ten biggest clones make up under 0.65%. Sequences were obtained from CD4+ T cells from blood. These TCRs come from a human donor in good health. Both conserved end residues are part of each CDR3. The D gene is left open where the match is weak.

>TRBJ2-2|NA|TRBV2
CASSGTVINTGELFF
TGTGCCAGCAGTGGGACGGTTATAAACACCGGGGAGCTGTTTTTT
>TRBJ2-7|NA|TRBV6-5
CASEKGVPYEQYF
TGTGCCAGCGAGAAGGGAGTTCCCTACGAGCAGTACTTC
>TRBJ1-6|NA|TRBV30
CAWTSRGGLPLHF
TGTGCCTGGACTTCGAGGGGGGGCTTACCCCTCCACTTT
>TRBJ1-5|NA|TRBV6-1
CASSGGGKSNQPQHF
TGTGCCAGCAGCGGGGGGGGAAAGAGCAATCAGCCCCAGCATTTT
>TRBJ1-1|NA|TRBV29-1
CSVRFGAMNTEAFF
TGCAGCGTTCGGTTTGGGGCGATGAACACTGAAGCTTTCTTT
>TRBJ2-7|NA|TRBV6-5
CASSEGSWAYEQYF
TGTGCCAGCAGTGAAGGGAGTTGGGCCTACGAGCAGTACTTC
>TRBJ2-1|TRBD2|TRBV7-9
CASSFLAAAYNEQFF
TGTGCCAGCAGCTTCCTAGCGGCCGCCTACAATGAGCAGTTCTTC
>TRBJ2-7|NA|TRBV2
CASSEDQGREQYF
TGTGCCAGCAGTGAAGATCAGGGACGCGAGCAGTACTTC
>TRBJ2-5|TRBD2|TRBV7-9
CASSHSSGQETQYF
TGTGCCAGCAGTCACTCTAGCGGTCAAGAGACCCAGTACTTC
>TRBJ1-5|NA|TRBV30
CAWSVQGGSNQPQHF
TGTGCCTGGAGTGTACAGGGAGGGAGCAATCAGCCCCAGCATTTT
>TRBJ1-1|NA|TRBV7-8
CASSLVGANTEAFF
TGTGCCAGCAGCTTAGTCGGCGCGAACACTGAAGCTTTCTTT